Below are 3 T cell receptor beta chains sequenced from a single sample in a study of tumor-infiltrating lymphocytes in oesophageal squamous cell carcinoma. TCRdb reprocessed the PCR reads with MiXCR, giving one entry per CDR3 protein. The repertoire includes under 11,000 distinct CDR3 sequences, approximately 58% of them detected once, and 25% to 30% sits in the top ten. The specimen sequenced was esophageal tumor tissue. Receptors were obtained from a female donor with esophageal squamous cell carcinoma.

This clonotype was seen more than once but under ten times. The J gene is TRBJ2-5, the V gene TRBV12-3 or TRBV12-4; D possibly corresponds to TRBD1 (6 bases). The CDR3 length is 12 residues. Trimming stripped 4 bases from V and 13 bases from J, with 16 bases between. CDR3 protein: CASSSGQTAPYF. In DNA, the CDR3 is TGTGCCAGCAGTTCCGGACAGACCGCGCCGTACTTC.

CDR3 nucleotides: TGTGCCAGCAGCTTCTTTCTAGCGGGATCTACAGAGACCCAGTACTTC. Amino acids: CASSFFLAGSTETQYF. This sequence joins TRBV7-4 and TRBJ2-7; 9 nucleotides agree with TRBD2. The end of the DNA aligns better with TRBJ2-5, so the J call may be wrong. The length of the CDR3 is 16 residues. Germline CDR1 reads SGHVT; CDR2 reads SQSDAQ.

The V and J genes are TRBV12-3 or TRBV12-4 and TRBJ2-5; possibly TRBD2 for D (6 bases). The CDR3 is 15 residues long. Trimming pared 1 base from V and 1 base from J, leaving 10 bases between. The CDR3 loop reads CASSLVFGGQETQYF. The CDR3 region has the DNA TGTGCCAGCAGTTTAGTGTTCGGGGGCCAAGAGACCCAGTACTTC.